This TCR beta chain was retrieved from a study of OX40 agonist ivuxolimab in advanced cancers. The CDR3 contains 14 residues. Germline assignment: CDR1 SGHRS and CDR2 YFSETQ. Trimming pared 0 bases from V and 7 bases from J, leaving 11 bases between. Profiling relied on immunoSEQ multiplex PCR, and the TCRdb table lists in-frame clones only, not all of them. This table holds around 80,000 clones, 85% to 90% found once. Sequenced material: CD4+ or CD8+ T cells sorted from blood, taken in a trial of the OX40 agonist ivuxolimab. This receptor was identified in an adult with an advanced solid tumor such as melanoma, head and neck, liver or kidney cancer. V usage is TRBV5-1 and J usage is TRBJ2-1, with D possibly being TRBD1 (5 bases). The CDR3, as DNA: TGCGCCAGCAGCTTGGGGCAGGGTAATAATGAGCAGTTCTTC. This codes for CASSLGQGNNEQFF.